This T cell receptor (beta chain) was sequenced for a study of T cells in localized non-small cell lung cancer. Assay: immunoSEQ multiplex PCR; the TCRdb copy retains only in-frame clones and omits some. Among roughly 4,900 clones listed, 25% to 35% were seen once. Germline-derived CDR1 and CDR2 are WSHSY and SAAADI. CDR3 size: 12 residues. The V end lost 3 bases, the J end lost 9 bases, and 6 bases lay between the germline ends. This clone was seen only a few times. No antigen is known for it. Findings and limits, study-wide: The greatest T cell clonality was found in uninvolved adjacent lung (higher than in tumor). Analysis by sequencing included only one tumor region, so heterogeneity remains possible. Higher adjacent-lung clonality was associated with shorter survival. For the top 100 tumor clones, a median around 55 also appeared in adjacent lung.

This chain connects TRBV10-2 to TRBJ1-6; D possibly corresponds to TRBD1 (5 bases). This material consisted of lung tumor tissue, taken before any cancer treatment. The receptor's source is a female donor over 55 with stage I lung adenocarcinoma. CDR3 region: CASSDGGSPLHF. The DNA for the CDR3 is TGCGCCAGCAGTGACGGGGGTTCACCCCTCCACTTT.